Sequencing of this T cell receptor beta chain was carried out in a study of PD-1 blockade in mismatch repair-deficient tumors. Overall study findings and caveats: Rapid post-treatment expansion, then contraction, generally preceding radiologic response, marked tumor-resident clones.

Sequencing used immunoSEQ multiplex PCR; TCRdb keeps in-frame clones, though not all of them. The data contain some 100,000 clones, over 65% of them singletons. CDR3 size: 16 residues. V trimming: 1 base; J trimming: 0 bases; junction bases outside the gene matches: 8. Germline V CDR1 and CDR2: GTSNPN, SVGIG (reference sequence). This clone appeared a single time. Its antigen is unknown. The specimen comprised peripheral blood, sampled roughly eight months after starting pembrolizumab. The clonotype comes from an adult with mismatch repair-deficient cancer. The chain carries TRBV30 and TRBJ2-7, with 8 bases identical to TRBD1. CDR3 coding DNA: TGTGCCTGGAGTGGAAGGACAGGGAGGCTCTCCTACGAGCAGTACTTC. Translation: CAWSGRTGRLSYEQYF. Supplemented by reference TRBV30 and TRBJ2-7, the full variable domain reads SQTIHQWPATLVQPVGSPLSLECTVEGTSNPNLYWYRQAAGRGLQLLFYSVGIGQISSEVPQNLSASRPQDRQFILSSKKLLLSDSGFYLCAWSGRTGRLSYEQYFGPGTRLTVT.